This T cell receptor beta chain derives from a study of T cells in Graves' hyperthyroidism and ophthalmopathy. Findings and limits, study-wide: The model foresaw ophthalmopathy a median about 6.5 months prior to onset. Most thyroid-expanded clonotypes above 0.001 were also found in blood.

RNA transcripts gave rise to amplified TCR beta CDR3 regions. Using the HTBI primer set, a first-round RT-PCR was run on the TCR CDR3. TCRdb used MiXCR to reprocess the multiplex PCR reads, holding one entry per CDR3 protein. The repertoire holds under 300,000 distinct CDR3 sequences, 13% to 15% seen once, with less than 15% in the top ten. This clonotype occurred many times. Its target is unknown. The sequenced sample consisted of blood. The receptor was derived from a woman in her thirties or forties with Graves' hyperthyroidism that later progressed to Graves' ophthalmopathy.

The CDR3, as DNA: TGTGCCAGCAGTTCCGGACAGGGCCATATAACGCCGTACTTC. It encodes CASSSGQGHITPYF. The chain couples TRBV28 to TRBJ2-7; 8 positions match TRBD1. V was pared by 4 bases and J by 12 bases, with 14 bases of the junction left unmatched. The germline V gene has CDR1 MDHEN and CDR2 SYDVKM. The CDR3 spans 14 residues.